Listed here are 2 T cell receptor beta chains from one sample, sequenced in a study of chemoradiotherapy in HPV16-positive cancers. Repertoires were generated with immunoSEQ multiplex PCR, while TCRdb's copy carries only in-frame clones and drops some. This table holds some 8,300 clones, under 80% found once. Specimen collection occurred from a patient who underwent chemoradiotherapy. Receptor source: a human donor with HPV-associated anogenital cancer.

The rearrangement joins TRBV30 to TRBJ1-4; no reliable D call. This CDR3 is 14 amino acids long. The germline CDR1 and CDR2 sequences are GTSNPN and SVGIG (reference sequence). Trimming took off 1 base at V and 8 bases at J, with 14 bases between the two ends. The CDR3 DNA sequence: TGTGCCTGGAGTGAAACAACTCGGGTAGAAAAACTGTTTTTT. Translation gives CAWSETTRVEKLFF.

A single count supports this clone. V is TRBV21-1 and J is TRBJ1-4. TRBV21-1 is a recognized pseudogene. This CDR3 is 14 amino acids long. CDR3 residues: CASSNSTTNEKLFF. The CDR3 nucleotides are TGTGCCAGCAGCAATAGCACAACTAATGAAAAACTGTTTTTT.